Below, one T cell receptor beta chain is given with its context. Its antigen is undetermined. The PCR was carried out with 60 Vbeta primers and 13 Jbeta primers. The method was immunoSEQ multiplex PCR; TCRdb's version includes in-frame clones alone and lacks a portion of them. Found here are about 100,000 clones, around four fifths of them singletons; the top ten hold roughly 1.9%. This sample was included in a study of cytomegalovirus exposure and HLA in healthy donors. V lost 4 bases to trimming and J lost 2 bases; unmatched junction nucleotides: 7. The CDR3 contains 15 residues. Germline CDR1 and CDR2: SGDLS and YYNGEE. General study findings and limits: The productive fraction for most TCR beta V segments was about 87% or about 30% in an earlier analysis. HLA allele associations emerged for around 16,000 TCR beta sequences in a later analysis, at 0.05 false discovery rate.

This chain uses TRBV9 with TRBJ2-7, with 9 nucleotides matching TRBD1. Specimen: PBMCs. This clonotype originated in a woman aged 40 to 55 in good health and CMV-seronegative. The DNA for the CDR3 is TGTGCCAGCAGCTCACAGGGGGCGCCGACCTACGAGCAGTACTTC. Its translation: CASSSQGAPTYEQYF.